This T cell receptor delta chain came from a study of gamma-delta T cells after stem cell transplantation. The CDR3 length is 19 residues. CDR1 is GEAIGNYY, CDR2 EKD, per germline. To note about this clone: This could be a read error, since a much larger clone is one nucleotide away. The sample holds other DNA sequences that translate to the same CDR3.

TCRdb re-called clones from the RT-PCR reads using CATT. This table has some 6,000 delta-chain clones, 1.9% appearing once. Sequenced input: gamma-delta T cells. This clonotype was obtained from a human donor. It is not recorded whose cells these are; they may come from a transplant donor. The J gene is TRDJ3, the V gene TRDV2; 10 bases line up with TRDD3. CDR3: CACDTVLGDSSWDTRQMFF. In DNA, the CDR3 is TGTGCCTGCGACACCGTGCTGGGGGATAGCTCCTGGGACACCCGACAGATGTTTTTC.